The sequence of this T cell receptor beta chain was determined in a study of pediatric ulcerative colitis. About the study: Fewer than 10 patients showed pancolitis and two showed left-sided colitis.

V lost 5 bases and J lost 2, with 12 bases in between. The germline V gene encodes CDR1 SGHNT and CDR2 YENEEA. This CDR3 comprises 14 residues. Concerning this clone itself: Its antigen is unidentified.

Findings of the study overall: Compared with controls, ulcerative colitis showed greater blood-rectum clone sharing. Total lymphocyte DNA, not sorted subsets, was the template.

Produced via immunoSEQ multiplex PCR; TCRdb's table is partial and in-frame only. The top ten clones hold 6.6% of a sample with around 18,000 clones, 74% of them seen once. One to two pinch biopsies were taken from the rectum during colonoscopy. Sample: gut tissue. The V call is TRBV11-3, the J call TRBJ2-5; the D call may be TRBD1 or TRBD2 (5 bases each). This clonotype was sampled from a boy aged 5-17 years with moderate ulcerative colitis. This chain's CDR3 is CASSQRDGQETQYF. The CDR3 DNA is TGTGCCAGCAGCCAGAGGGACGGGCAAGAGACCCAGTACTTC.